This passage covers 13 T cell receptor beta chains from one sample sequenced in a study of CD8 T cells in ankylosing spondylitis. MiXCR, run by TCRdb on the 5' RACE reads, gives a single entry per CDR3 protein. The table has more than 400,000 distinct CDR3 sequences, roughly 5% seen once. Findings and limits, study-wide: One TCR beta motif, made up of about 8 highly homologous variants, appeared characteristic of ankylosing spondylitis blood.

These receptors lack a known antigen. The sample was blood, either unsorted or a sorted T cell fraction (not recorded which). The source of these receptors is a male donor with ankylosing spondylitis.

The V call is TRBV15, the J call TRBJ2-3; D is ambiguous. Germline-derived CDR1 and CDR2 are LNHNV and YYDKDF (reference sequence). The germline V and J ends were trimmed by 2 bases and 0 bases, with 15 bases remaining between them. The CDR3 runs to 17 residues. The CDR3, as DNA: TGTGCCACCAGCAGAAACCCCGCAGGTACTAGCACAGATACGCAGTATTTT. It translates to CATSRNPAGTSTDTQYF.

This clonotype was detected many times. V is TRBV4-1 and J is TRBJ2-7, with D maybe TRBD1 (5 bases). The CDR3 loop spans 14 amino acids. With 3 bases removed from V and 2 bases from J, the gap between germline ends came to 11 bases. Germline V gives CDR1 MGHRA, CDR2 YSYEKL. CDR3: CASSQGLTTYEQYF. The CDR3 DNA reads as TGCGCCAGCAGCCAGGGGCTCACTACCTACGAGCAGTACTTC.

This clonotype was observed many times. The V gene is TRBV4-3, the J gene TRBJ2-3; 8 nucleotides match TRBD2. Per germline, CDR1 LGHNA and CDR2 YSLEER. Trimming cost V 8 bases and J 0 bases; bases outside gene matches: 7. CDR3 length: 15 amino acids. The CDR3 DNA sequence: TGCGCCAGCGTATCAGCGGGAGAGAGCACAGATACGCAGTATTTT. Protein product: CASVSAGESTDTQYF.

This clonotype has a count of ten or more. The genes are TRBV5-5 and TRBJ2-1; 8 bases match TRBD1. CDR3 length: 15 amino acids. V trimming: 4 bases; J trimming: 2 bases; junction bases outside the gene matches: 5. Germline-derived CDR1 and CDR2 are SGHKS and YYEKEE (reference sequence). In nucleotides, the CDR3 is TGTGCCAGCAGCATGGACAGGGACCCCTACAATGAGCAGTTCTTC. This translates into CASSMDRDPYNEQFF.

Many counts were recorded for this clonotype. The chain employs TRBV18 and TRBJ2-1; D is undetermined. V dropped 3 bases and J dropped 12 bases, with 12 bases sitting between them. This CDR3 comprises 12 residues. Germline V gene lookup returns CDR1 KGHSH and CDR2 LQKENI. CDR3 protein: CASSPLGSGQFF. Written as DNA, the CDR3 is TGTGCCAGCTCACCCCTCGGGTCGGGGCAGTTCTTC.

This clonotype was picked up many times. V usage is TRBV7-3 and J usage is TRBJ1-1; D remains unclear. The CDR3 contains 15 residues. Germline loops: CDR1 SGHTA, CDR2 FQGTGA. The V end lost 2 bases, the J end lost 2 bases, and 12 bases lay between the germline ends. CDR3 bases: TGTGCCAGCAGCTTACGAGGTTCGGGTAACACTGAAGCTTTCTTT. It specifies CASSLRGSGNTEAFF.

This clonotype was observed at least ten times. The V call is TRBV29-1, the J call TRBJ1-4; unclear D gene. V was shortened by 0 bases and J by 1 base, with 9 bases between the two germline ends. CDR1 SQVTM and CDR2 ANQGSEA come from the germline V gene. The CDR3 sequence is 15 residues long. CDR3 in amino acids: CSVEDRWITNEKLFF. The CDR3 region has the DNA TGCAGCGTTGAAGATAGATGGATAACTAATGAAAAACTGTTTTTT.

This clonotype came up many times. The chain uses TRBV7-2 and TRBJ2-3, with no clear D. Trimming removed 5 bases at V and 1 base at J, with 10 bases between. This CDR3 is built from 14 residues. The germline CDR1 and CDR2 sequences are SGHTA and FQGNSA. The DNA of the CDR3 is TGTGCCAGCAGCCCCGCTGTTCGCACAGATACGCAGTATTTT. It is translated as CASSPAVRTDTQYF.

This clonotype occurred many times. The chain employs TRBV6-2 or TRBV6-3 and TRBJ1-2, with unresolved D. The germline V gene has CDR1 MNHEY and CDR2 SVGEGT. Trimming stripped 0 bases from V and 4 bases from J, with 6 bases between. This CDR3 has 13 amino acids. DNA for the CDR3: TGTGCCAGCAGTTACTCTCTGGTCTATGGCTACACCTTC. It yields the protein CASSYSLVYGYTF.

V usage is TRBV24-1 and J usage is TRBJ2-1, with 7 nucleotides matching TRBD1. The CDR3 totals 15 residues. Germline V gives CDR1 KGHDR, CDR2 SFDVKD. Germline trimming cut 4 bases from V and 5 bases from J; bases unmatched to any gene: 7. The CDR3 protein is CATSDSGQVNNEQFF. The CDR3 nucleotides are TGTGCCACCAGTGACTCCGGACAGGTCAACAATGAGCAGTTCTTC.

This clonotype has a count of ten or more. CDR3 DNA: TGTGCCATCAGGACCCAGGGGTCCGGGGAGCTGTTTTTT. It translates to CAIRTQGSGELFF. V usage is TRBV10-3 and J usage is TRBJ2-2, with D possibly being TRBD1 (6 bases). Deletions cut 6 bases from V and 6 bases from J, with 11 bases between. Germline CDR1 and CDR2: ENHRY and SYGVKD. CDR3 length equals 13 residues.

This clonotype was seen many times. V is TRBV15 and J is TRBJ1-6; TRBD1 aligns across 8 bases. This CDR3 spans 13 amino acids. CDR1 LNHNV and CDR2 YYDKDF come from the germline V gene (reference sequence). V gave up 7 bases and J gave up 10 bases; unmatched junction bases: 6. This CDR3 is CATTGQGGSPLHF. The CDR3 nucleotides are TGTGCCACCACCGGACAGGGAGGATCACCCCTCCACTTT.

This clonotype came up many times. The V gene is TRBV4-3, the J gene TRBJ2-3, with 8 positions matching TRBD1. The V gene's germline CDR1 is LGHNA and CDR2 YSLEER. The CDR3 consists of 16 residues. The junction had 7 bases not matched to a gene; V was cut back by 5 bases and J by 0 bases. CDR3 region: CASSVRQGMSTDTQYF. The CDR3 coding sequence is TGCGCCAGCAGCGTGCGACAGGGGATGAGCACAGATACGCAGTATTTT.